This TCR beta chain was obtained from a study of beta chain features in type 1 diabetes. Study conclusions and caveats: Shorter TCRB CDR3s, moderately but significantly so, marked every one of the four CD4+ subsets in Type 1 diabetes patients. Patients and controls would be equally affected if PCR favored shorter templates. A cDNA-based sequencing approach could over-represent cells with high TCR expression.

Concerning this clone itself: Its antigen is still unknown.

Only one heparinised blood draw was taken per donor, and its volume averaged approximately 100 mL. CD45RO/CCR7/CD25/CD127/CD95/CD27 separated CD4+ naive, central memory, regulatory and stem cell-like memory cells by sorting. V lost 2 bases to trimming and J lost 4 bases, with 14 bases between them. CDR1 is KGHSH and CDR2 is LQKENI in the germline V gene. The CDR3 extends over 15 amino acids. Every isolated RNA sample was fully reverse transcribed, so sequencing captured expressed TCRB transcripts. Clones were sequenced by immunoSEQ multiplex PCR, and TCRdb holds only the in-frame ones, with some missing. The table records hundreds of thousands of clones, 11% to 15% of them present only once.

The V and J genes are TRBV18 and TRBJ2-5; D not certain. The sequencing input was naive CD4+ T cells from blood. The source is a man aged 18-30 years with type 1 diabetes. The CDR3 spells CASSPGVEVAETQYF. The CDR3 coding sequence is TGTGCCAGCTCACCAGGAGTCGAGGTAGCAGAGACCCAGTACTTC.